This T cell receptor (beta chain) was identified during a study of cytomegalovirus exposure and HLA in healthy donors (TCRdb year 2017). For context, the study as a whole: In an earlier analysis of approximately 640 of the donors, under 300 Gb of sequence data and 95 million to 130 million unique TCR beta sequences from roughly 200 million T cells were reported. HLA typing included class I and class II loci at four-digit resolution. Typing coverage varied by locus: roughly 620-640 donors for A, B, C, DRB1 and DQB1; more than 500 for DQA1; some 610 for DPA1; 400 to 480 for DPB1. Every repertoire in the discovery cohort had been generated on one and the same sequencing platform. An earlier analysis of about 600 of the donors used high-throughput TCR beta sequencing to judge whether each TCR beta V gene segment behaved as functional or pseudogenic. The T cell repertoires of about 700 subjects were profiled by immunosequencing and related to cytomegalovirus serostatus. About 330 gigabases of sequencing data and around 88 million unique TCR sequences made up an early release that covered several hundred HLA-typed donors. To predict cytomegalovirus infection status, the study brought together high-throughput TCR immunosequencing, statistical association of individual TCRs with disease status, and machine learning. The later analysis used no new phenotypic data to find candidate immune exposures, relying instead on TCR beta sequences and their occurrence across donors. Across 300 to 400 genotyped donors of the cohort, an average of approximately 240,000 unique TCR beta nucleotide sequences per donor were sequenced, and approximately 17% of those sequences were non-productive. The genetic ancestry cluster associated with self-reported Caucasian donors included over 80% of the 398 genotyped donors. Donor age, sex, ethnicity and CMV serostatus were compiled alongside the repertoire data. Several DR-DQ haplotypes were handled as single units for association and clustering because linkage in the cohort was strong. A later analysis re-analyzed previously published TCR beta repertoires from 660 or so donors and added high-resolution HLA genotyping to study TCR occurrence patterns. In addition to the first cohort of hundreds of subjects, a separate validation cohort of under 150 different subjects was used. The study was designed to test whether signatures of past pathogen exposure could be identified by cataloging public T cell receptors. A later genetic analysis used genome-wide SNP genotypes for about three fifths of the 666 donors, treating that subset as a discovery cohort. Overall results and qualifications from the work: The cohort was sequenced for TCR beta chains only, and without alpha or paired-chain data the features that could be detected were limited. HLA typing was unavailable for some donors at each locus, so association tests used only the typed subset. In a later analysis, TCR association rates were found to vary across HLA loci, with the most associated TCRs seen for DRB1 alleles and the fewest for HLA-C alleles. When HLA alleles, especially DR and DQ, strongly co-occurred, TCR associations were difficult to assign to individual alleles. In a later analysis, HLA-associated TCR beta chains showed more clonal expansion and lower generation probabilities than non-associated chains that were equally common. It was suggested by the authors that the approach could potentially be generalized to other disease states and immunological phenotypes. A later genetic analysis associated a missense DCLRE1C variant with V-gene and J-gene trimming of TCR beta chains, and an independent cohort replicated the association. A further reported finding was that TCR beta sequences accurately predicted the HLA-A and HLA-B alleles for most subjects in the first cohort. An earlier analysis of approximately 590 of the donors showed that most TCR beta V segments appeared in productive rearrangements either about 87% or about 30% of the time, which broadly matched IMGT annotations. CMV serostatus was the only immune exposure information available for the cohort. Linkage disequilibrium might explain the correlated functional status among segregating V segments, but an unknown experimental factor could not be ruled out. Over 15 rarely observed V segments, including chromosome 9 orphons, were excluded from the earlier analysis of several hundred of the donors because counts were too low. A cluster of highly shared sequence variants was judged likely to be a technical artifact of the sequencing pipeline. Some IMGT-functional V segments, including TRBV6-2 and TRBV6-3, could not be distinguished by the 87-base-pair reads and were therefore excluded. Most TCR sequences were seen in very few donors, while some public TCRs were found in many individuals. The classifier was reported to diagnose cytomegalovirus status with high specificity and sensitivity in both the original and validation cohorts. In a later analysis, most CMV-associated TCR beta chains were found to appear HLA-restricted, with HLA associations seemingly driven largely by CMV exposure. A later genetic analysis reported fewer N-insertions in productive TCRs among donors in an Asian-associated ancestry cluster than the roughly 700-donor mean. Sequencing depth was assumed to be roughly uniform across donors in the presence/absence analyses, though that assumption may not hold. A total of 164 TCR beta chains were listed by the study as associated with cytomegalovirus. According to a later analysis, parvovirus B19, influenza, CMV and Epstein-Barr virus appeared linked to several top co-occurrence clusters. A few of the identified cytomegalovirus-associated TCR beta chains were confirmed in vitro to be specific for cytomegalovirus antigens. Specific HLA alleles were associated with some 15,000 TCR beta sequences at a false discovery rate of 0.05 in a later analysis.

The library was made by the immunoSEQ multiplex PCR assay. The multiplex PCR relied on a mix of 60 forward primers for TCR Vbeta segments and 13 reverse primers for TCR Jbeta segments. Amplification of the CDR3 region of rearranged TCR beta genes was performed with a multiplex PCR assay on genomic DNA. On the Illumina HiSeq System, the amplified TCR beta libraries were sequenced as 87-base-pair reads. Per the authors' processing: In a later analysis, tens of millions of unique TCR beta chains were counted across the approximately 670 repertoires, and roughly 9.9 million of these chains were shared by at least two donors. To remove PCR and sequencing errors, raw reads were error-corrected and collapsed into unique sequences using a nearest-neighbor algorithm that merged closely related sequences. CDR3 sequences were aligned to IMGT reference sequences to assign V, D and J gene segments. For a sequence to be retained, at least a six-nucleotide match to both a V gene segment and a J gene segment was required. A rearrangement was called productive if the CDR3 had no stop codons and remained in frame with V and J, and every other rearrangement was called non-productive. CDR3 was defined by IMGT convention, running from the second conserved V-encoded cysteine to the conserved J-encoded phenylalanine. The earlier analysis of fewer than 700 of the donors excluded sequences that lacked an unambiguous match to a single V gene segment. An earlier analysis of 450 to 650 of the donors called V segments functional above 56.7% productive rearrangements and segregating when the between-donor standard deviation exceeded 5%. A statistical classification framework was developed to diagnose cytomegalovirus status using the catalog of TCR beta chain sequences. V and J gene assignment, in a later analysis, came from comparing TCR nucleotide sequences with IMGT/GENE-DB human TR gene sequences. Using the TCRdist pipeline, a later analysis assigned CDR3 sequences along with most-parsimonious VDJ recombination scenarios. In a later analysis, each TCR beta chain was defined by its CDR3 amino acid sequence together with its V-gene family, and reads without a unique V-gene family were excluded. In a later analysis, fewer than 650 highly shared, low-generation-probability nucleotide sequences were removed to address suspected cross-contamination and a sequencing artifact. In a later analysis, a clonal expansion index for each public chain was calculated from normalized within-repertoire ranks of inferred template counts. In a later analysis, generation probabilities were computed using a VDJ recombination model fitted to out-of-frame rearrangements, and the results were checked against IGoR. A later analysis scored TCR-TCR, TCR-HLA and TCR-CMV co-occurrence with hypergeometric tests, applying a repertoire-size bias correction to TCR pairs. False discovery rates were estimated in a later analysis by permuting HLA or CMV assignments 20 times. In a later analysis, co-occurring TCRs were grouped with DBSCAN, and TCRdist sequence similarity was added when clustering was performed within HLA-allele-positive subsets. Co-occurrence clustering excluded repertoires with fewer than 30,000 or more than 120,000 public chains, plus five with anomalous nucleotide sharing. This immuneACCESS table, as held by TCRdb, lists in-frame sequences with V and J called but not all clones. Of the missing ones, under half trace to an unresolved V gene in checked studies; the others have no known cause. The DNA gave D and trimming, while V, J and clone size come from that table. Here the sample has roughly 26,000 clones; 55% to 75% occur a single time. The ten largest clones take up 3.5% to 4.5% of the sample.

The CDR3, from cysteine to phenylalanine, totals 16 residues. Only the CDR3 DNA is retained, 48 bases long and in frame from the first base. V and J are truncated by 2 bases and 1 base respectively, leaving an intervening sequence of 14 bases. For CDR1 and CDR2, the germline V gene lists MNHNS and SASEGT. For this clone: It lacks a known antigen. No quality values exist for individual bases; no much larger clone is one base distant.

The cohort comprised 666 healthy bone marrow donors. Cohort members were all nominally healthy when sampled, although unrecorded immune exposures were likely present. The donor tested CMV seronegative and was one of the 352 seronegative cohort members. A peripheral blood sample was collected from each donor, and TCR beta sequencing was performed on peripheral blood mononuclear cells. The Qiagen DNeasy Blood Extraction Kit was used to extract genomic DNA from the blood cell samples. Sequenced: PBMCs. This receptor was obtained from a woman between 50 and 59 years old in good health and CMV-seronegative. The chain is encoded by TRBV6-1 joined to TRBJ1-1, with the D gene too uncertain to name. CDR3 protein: CASSELSGHKNTEAFF. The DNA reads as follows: TGTGCCAGCAGTGAATTAAGTGGGCACAAGAACACTGAAGCTTTCTTT.